Shown below are 21 T cell receptor beta chains from a single sample sequenced in a study of cytomegalovirus exposure and HLA in healthy donors. Both 60 Vbeta primers and 13 Jbeta primers went into the PCR. Assay: immunoSEQ multiplex PCR; the TCRdb copy retains only in-frame clones and omits some. Altogether some 130,000 clones are present, 70% to 90% being singletons, with the ten largest covering 5.5% to 7%. Sequencing was carried out using PBMCs. These receptors all stem from a woman in her forties in good health and CMV-seropositive.

The CDR3 sequence: CASREGLADTQYF. The CDR3 region has the DNA TGCGCCAGCAGGGAGGGGTTAGCAGATACGCAGTATTTT. The V call is TRBV5-1, the J call TRBJ2-3; tentative D call: TRBD2 (6 bases). The V and J ends lost 5 bases and 4 bases respectively, with 11 bases between them. CDR1 is SGHRS and CDR2 is YFSETQ in the germline V gene. This CDR3 is 13 amino acids long.

The chain has TRBV19 and TRBJ2-1; tentatively, D is TRBD2 (5 bases). The CDR3 is 14 residues long. Germline V CDR1 and CDR2: LNHDA, SQIVND (reference sequence). V shed 7 bases and J shed 0 bases, with 10 bases lying between them. The DNA for the CDR3 is TGTGCCAGTACCCAAGCGGACTCCTACAATGAGCAGTTCTTC. Its protein product is CASTQADSYNEQFF.

This chain connects TRBV9 to TRBJ2-1; no reliable D call. The V end lost 4 bases, the J end lost 4 bases, and 12 bases lay between the germline ends. The germline gives CDR1 SGDLS, CDR2 YYNGEE. The CDR3 sequence is 14 residues long. DNA for the CDR3: TGTGCCAGCAGCTCTCTAGGCGAGTACAATGAGCAGTTCTTC. Amino acids: CASSSLGEYNEQFF. Variable domain in full (rest from reference TRBV9 and TRBJ2-1): DSGVTQTPKHLITATGQRVTLRCSPRSGDLSVYWYQQSLDQGLQFLIQYYNGEERAKGNILERFSAQQFPDLHSELNLSSLELGDSALYFCASSSLGEYNEQFFGPGTRLTVL.

CDR3 sequence (DNA): TGTGCCAGCAGCCAAGGTCCGACAGCAACAGATACGCAGTATTTT. Protein sequence: CASSQGPTATDTQYF. The chain recombines TRBV4-2 with TRBJ2-3; perhaps TRBD1 as D (5 bases). The ends were cut back, 1 base at V and 3 bases at J, with 11 bases in the middle. CDR1 is LGHNA and CDR2 is YNFKEQ in the germline V gene. The CDR3 contains 15 residues.

V is TRBV14 and J is TRBJ2-7, with D possibly being TRBD1 (6 bases). The germline V and J ends were trimmed by 3 bases and 2 bases, with 17 bases remaining between them. Germline loops: CDR1 SGHDN, CDR2 FVKESK. The CDR3 runs to 16 residues. DNA for the CDR3: TGTGCCAGCAGCCAGCTCCGGGACAACCGCCCCTACGAGCAGTACTTC. Translation: CASSQLRDNRPYEQYF.

The sample holds one count of this clone. The gene calls are TRBV7-9 and TRBJ2-3, with 9 bases aligning to TRBD2. The CDR3 extends over 18 amino acids. Trimming cost V 5 bases and J 2 bases; bases outside gene matches: 14. Germline-derived CDR1 and CDR2 are SEHNR and FQNEAQ (reference sequence). CDR3 in amino acids: CASSTIPVSGRPTDTQYF. In nucleotides, the CDR3 is TGTGCCAGCAGCACCATCCCCGTGAGCGGGAGGCCCACAGATACGCAGTATTTT.

This sequence joins TRBV6-1 and TRBJ1-2, with TRBD1 identical over 11 bases. V shed 6 bases and J 6 bases; nucleotides not matched to a gene: 0. This CDR3 region has 12 residues. Germline lookup yields CDR1 MNHNS and CDR2 SASEGT. The CDR3 sequence is CASRGQGDGYTF. CDR3 nucleotides: TGTGCCAGCAGGGGACAGGGGGATGGCTACACCTTC.

This clone was seen a handful of times. This sequence joins TRBV14 and TRBJ2-3, with D perhaps TRBD2 (5 bases). The CDR3 is 12 residues long. The V end was cut by 1 base, the J end by 14 bases, with 13 bases between. Germline-derived CDR1 and CDR2 are SGHDN and FVKESK. The CDR3 region has the DNA TGTGCCAGCAGCCAAGCAGCGGCCCTGCTGTATTTT. Protein sequence: CASSQAAALLYF.

The CDR3 DNA reads TGTGCCAGCAGTTCTTCAAGAGAGGGAGAGACCCAGTACTTC. Amino acid sequence: CASSSSREGETQYF. The rearrangement links TRBV6-5 to TRBJ2-5, with D maybe TRBD2 (5 bases). Germline-derived CDR1 and CDR2 are MNHEY and SVGAGI. Trimming removed 4 bases at V and 4 bases at J, with 13 bases between. This CDR3 is 14 amino acids long.

V usage is TRBV7-9 and J usage is TRBJ1-1; 8 bases match TRBD1. The V gene's germline CDR1 is SEHNR and CDR2 FQNEAQ (reference sequence). V lost 4 bases and J lost 5; bases outside the gene matches: 6. The CDR3 spans 14 residues. The CDR3 DNA reads as TGTGCCAGCAGCTCGACAGGGGCATGGACTGAAGCTTTCTTT. This gives the protein CASSSTGAWTEAFF. Full variable domain (outside the CDR3, taken from reference TRBV7-9 and TRBJ1-1): DTGVSQNPRHKITKRGQNVTFRCDPISEHNRLYWYRQTLGQGPEFLTYFQNEAQLEKSRLLSDRFSAERPKGSFSTLEIQRTEQGDSAMYLCASSSTGAWTEAFFGQGTRLTVV.

The rearrangement links TRBV6-5 to TRBJ2-5; 10 bases are a match to TRBD2. The end of the DNA fits TRBJ2-7 better, so the J call may be wrong. The CDR3 extends over 13 amino acids. Germline CDR1 is MNHEY and CDR2 is SVGAGI. CDR3 in amino acids: CASTSGSSYEQYF. The CDR3 nucleotides read TGTGCCAGCACTAGCGGGAGTTCCTACGAGCAGTACTTC.

The rearrangement joins TRBV28 to TRBJ1-1, with 7 bases fitting TRBD1. The CDR3 consists of 13 residues. From germline, CDR1 is MDHEN and CDR2 SYDVKM. J lost 4 bases, V lost 7 bases, and 6 bases had no gene match. The CDR3 loop is CASINTGATEAFF. In nucleotides, the CDR3 is TGTGCCAGCATCAATACAGGGGCCACTGAAGCTTTCTTT.

The chain links TRBV7-2 to TRBJ2-1; 8 bases match TRBD1. With 4 bases clipped from V and 7 bases from J, the junction kept 3 bases outside the gene matches. Germline values: CDR1 SGHTA, CDR2 FQGNSA. There are 13 residues in the CDR3. The CDR3: CASSSDRVNEQFF. The CDR3 region has the DNA TGTGCCAGCAGCTCGGACAGGGTAAATGAGCAGTTCTTC.

The rearrangement links TRBV6-5 to TRBJ1-4, with D possibly matching TRBD1 (6 bases). With 6 bases removed from V and 8 bases from J, the gap between germline ends came to 7 bases. The CDR3 is 11 amino acids. CDR1 is MNHEY, CDR2 SVGAGI, per germline. CDR3 region: CASRQGEKLFF. DNA of the CDR3: TGTGCCAGCAGGCAGGGGGAAAAACTGTTTTTT.

The chain combines TRBV5-6 with TRBJ2-1, with TRBD1 matching over 7 bases. Looked up from germline, CDR1 is SGHDT and CDR2 is YYEEEE. This CDR3 spans 15 amino acids. Losses at the gene ends were 0 bases for V and 8 bases for J; bases not matched to a gene: 8. The CDR3 reads CASSLAQGVLDEQFF. DNA of the CDR3: TGTGCCAGCAGCTTGGCCCAGGGGGTCTTGGATGAGCAGTTCTTC.

The chain uses TRBV7-3 and TRBJ2-1, with D tentatively TRBD2 (6 bases). The V gene lost 5 bases and the J gene lost 8 bases, with 16 bases spanning the gap. CDR1 is SGHTA and CDR2 is FQGTGA in the germline V gene. The CDR3 has 14 amino acids. CDR3 region: CASSGNLAFDEQFF. The CDR3 DNA reads as TGTGCCAGCAGCGGTAATCTAGCGTTCGATGAGCAGTTCTTC.

There are a few counts of this clone. This chain links TRBV29-1 with TRBJ2-1, with D perhaps TRBD2 (5 bases). V lost 0 bases and J lost 0, with 18 bases in between. Looked up from germline, CDR1 is SQVTM and CDR2 is ANQGSEA. This CDR3 region has 18 residues. The CDR3 bases are TGCAGCGTTGAAGATGTCACCCCGGGGAATCGCTCCTACAATGAGCAGTTCTTC. Its translation: CSVEDVTPGNRSYNEQFF.

V usage is TRBV29-1 and J usage is TRBJ1-1, with D possibly being TRBD1 (5 bases). Germline CDR1 and CDR2: SQVTM and ANQGSEA. Trimming shortened V by 6 bases and J by 9 bases, and 14 bases separated the two germline ends. This CDR3 has 11 amino acids. The CDR3 region has the DNA TGCAGCGTGGCCGACAGCCCGAAAGCTTTCTTT. It is translated as CSVADSPKAFF.

This rearrangement joins TRBV5-1 to TRBJ2-7; perhaps TRBD2 as D (6 bases). In germline, CDR1 is SGHRS, CDR2 YFSETQ. V was cut by 4 bases and J by 7 bases, with 12 bases left in between. CDR3 length: 12 amino acids. Written as DNA, the CDR3 is TGCGCCAGCAGCCGTCCTAGCGAAGAGCAGTACTTC. It translates to CASSRPSEEQYF.

The chain uses TRBV19 and TRBJ1-3, with D possibly matching TRBD1 (5 bases). Germline V gives CDR1 LNHDA, CDR2 SQIVND (reference sequence). The ends were cut back, 9 bases at V and 0 bases at J, with 12 bases in the middle. The CDR3 consists of 14 residues. CDR3 nucleotides: TGTGCCAGCCGGCGGGGCTCCTCTGGAAACACCATATATTTT. It specifies CASRRGSSGNTIYF.

Turning to this clone: Other DNA sequences in this sample translate to the same CDR3. This rearrangement joins TRBV30 to TRBJ2-5; 10 bases are a match to TRBD1. Germline-derived CDR1 and CDR2 are GTSNPN and SVGIG (reference sequence). This CDR3 spans 13 amino acids. V lost 1 base, J lost 5 bases, and 1 base stayed unmatched. CDR3 coding DNA: TGTGCCTGGAGTGGGGGACAGGGGGAGACCCAGTACTTC. As protein: CAWSGGQGETQYF.